The clone carrying this T cell receptor (beta chain) has more than one count but fewer than ten. This sample is part of a study of blood T cell repertoires in COVID-19. Study details: The United States, Italy and Spain were the sources of the acute and convalescent COVID-19 samples. Sources were T cells, B-cell-depleted T cells, or PBMCs; the material itself was cDNA or gDNA.

Per the study methods: By means of reference gene primer amplification, nucleated cell counts were estimated. Profiled with immunoSEQ multiplex PCR; TCRdb holds only in-frame clones, not every one. For V, J and clone size, that table is used; D and trimming come from the DNA. The sample yields over 300,000 clones, more than 70% seen once. The TCR originated in a woman between 45 and 60 years old with acute or convalescent COVID-19. The sample was peripheral blood.

CDR3 region: CASRGNTEAFF. CDR3 coding DNA: TGTGCCAGCAGAGGGAACACTGAAGCTTTCTTT. The chain is built from TRBV19 and TRBJ1-1; D gene unclear. The CDR3 is 11 residues long. In germline, CDR1 is LNHDA, CDR2 SQIVND (reference sequence). V lost 9 bases and J lost 1, with 6 bases in between.